This T cell receptor beta chain was captured in a study of blood T cell repertoires in COVID-19. Study in general: Sources were T cells, B-cell-depleted T cells, or PBMCs; the material itself was cDNA or gDNA.

Germline V lookup: CDR1 MNHEY, CDR2 SVGAGI. The length of the CDR3 is 15 residues. The V and J ends lost 6 bases and 3 bases respectively, with 17 bases between them. The assay was immunoSEQ multiplex PCR, and TCRdb's table has in-frame clones only and misses some. The sample gives around 170,000 clones, around 84% of which show up once; roughly 7% is in the top ten. The TCR originated in a man aged 45-65 years with active or convalescent COVID-19. The genes are TRBV6-5 and TRBJ1-2, with D uncertain. What was sequenced was peripheral blood. In DNA form, the CDR3 reads TGTGCCAGCAGCCCCCCGCTCCAGTCACACTATGGCTACACCTTC. This translates into CASSPPLQSHYGYTF.